Reported below is one T cell receptor beta chain. Assay used: immunoSEQ multiplex PCR; TCRdb lists only in-frame clones, some missing. The repertoire has 150,000 to 200,000 clones, 75% to 90% of them found once; the top ten carry roughly 7%. V lost 1 base to trimming and J lost 7 bases, with 26 bases between them. Germline assignment: CDR1 SGHVT and CDR2 SQSDAQ. The CDR3 loop spans 19 amino acids. This sample was taken from a study of cytomegalovirus exposure and HLA in healthy donors. Material for sequencing was PBMCs. The clonotype originates from a man in his late teens or twenties in good health and CMV-seropositive. The chain joins TRBV7-4 to TRBJ1-5; tentative D call: TRBD1 (6 bases). The CDR3 bases are TGTGCCAGCAGCTTAGATCGTAGGGGAACGGGGGGCGATAGACAGCCCCAGCATTTT. This encodes CASSLDRRGTGGDRQPQHF.